The 9 T cell receptor beta chains in this list originate from one sample, sequenced in a study of CD8+CD57+ T cells in acquired aplastic anemia. It was patients with CD8+CD57+ cell expansion by flow cytometry who were chosen for sequencing. The template for TCR beta VDJ and CDR3 sequence profiling was genomic DNA. MiXCR was run by TCRdb on the reads, yielding one entry per CDR3 protein. The sample holds about 160,000 distinct CDR3 sequences, roughly 48% seen once. Sequencing was done on a sample of sorted CD4+, CD8+, or CD8+CD57+ T cells (not recorded which) from PBMCs. The receptors shown here come from a human donor with aplastic anemia.

This clonotype was picked up many times. V is TRBV12-3 or TRBV12-4 and J is TRBJ1-1; 9 nucleotides match TRBD1. Losses at the gene ends were 5 bases for V and 5 bases for J; bases not matched to a gene: 12. The CDR3 extends over 16 amino acids. The CDR3 DNA reads as TGTGCCAGCAGTCTGGGACAGGGCGGCGATTCAACTGAAGCTTTCTTT. Protein: CASSLGQGGDSTEAFF.

V is TRBV10-1 and J is TRBJ2-7; 7 bases are a match to TRBD2. This CDR3 is built from 16 residues. CDR1 is WNHNN and CDR2 is SYGVQD in the germline V gene (reference sequence). V lost 8 bases, J lost 4 bases, and 17 bases stayed unmatched. The CDR3 loop reads CASSPSKEGGMYEQYF. CDR3 DNA sequence: TGCGCCAGCTCACCCAGCAAAGAGGGAGGGATGTACGAGCAGTACTTC.

This sequence joins TRBV11-2 and TRBJ1-2; 7 nucleotides line up with TRBD1. Germline V gene data show CDR1 as SGHAT and CDR2 as FQNNGV. V was pared by 0 bases and J by 6 bases, with 10 bases of the junction left unmatched. CDR3 size: 16 residues. The CDR3 region has the DNA TGTGCCAGCAGCTTAGATCGGACAGCAGGGGGACATGGCTACACCTTC. Protein product: CASSLDRTAGGHGYTF.

Many counts were recorded for this clonotype. The chain carries TRBV27 and TRBJ1-5; D ambiguous. This CDR3 has 13 residues. Trimming stripped 10 bases from V and 7 bases from J, with 17 bases between. Germline CDR1 reads MNHEY; CDR2 reads SMNVEV (reference sequence). CDR3 sequence (DNA): TGTGCCACCCAGGAGGGCCCCGGGCAGCCCCAGCATTTT. Translation gives CATQEGPGQPQHF.

There are many counts of this clonotype. The V call is TRBV4-1, the J call TRBJ2-3; TRBD1 is a possible D gene (5 bases). Per germline, CDR1 MGHRA and CDR2 YSYEKL. The CDR3 is 15 residues long. V was trimmed by 4 bases and J by 1 base, leaving 12 bases between them. This CDR3 reads CASSPQKGGTDTQYF. CDR3 nucleotide sequence: TGCGCCAGCAGCCCCCAGAAAGGGGGCACAGATACGCAGTATTTT.

The J gene is TRBJ1-4, the V gene TRBV4-3; D is perhaps TRBD1 (5 bases). V was clipped by 4 bases and J by 5 bases, with 20 bases between them. From germline, CDR1 is LGHNA and CDR2 YSLEER. CDR3 size: 17 residues. CDR3 DNA sequence: TGCGCCAGCAGCCGCGAAGGGGCCGGGACGGACAATGAAAAACTGTTTTTT. Protein product: CASSREGAGTDNEKLFF.

This clonotype was counted ten times or more. The V and J genes are TRBV7-9 and TRBJ2-1; 8 positions agree with TRBD1. J gave up 1 base and V 6 bases, and 8 bases lay outside the gene matches. The CDR3 runs 16 residues. Germline lookup yields CDR1 SEHNR and CDR2 FQNEAQ (reference sequence). The CDR3 DNA reads TGTGCCAGCAGGCCCTACAGGGGGACGTCCTACAATGAGCAGTTCTTC. Its protein product is CASRPYRGTSYNEQFF. Full variable domain (rest looked up from reference TRBV7-9 and TRBJ2-1): DTGVSQNPRHKITKRGQNVTFRCDPISEHNRLYWYRQTLGQGPEFLTYFQNEAQLEKSRLLSDRFSAERPKGSFSTLEIQRTEQGDSAMYLCASRPYRGTSYNEQFFGPGTRLTVL.

The rearrangement joins TRBV7-3 to TRBJ2-7; no definite D call. Germline V CDR1 and CDR2: SGHTA, FQGTGA. Deletions cut 2 bases from V and 5 bases from J, with 10 bases between. The CDR3 length is 13 residues. In nucleotides, the CDR3 is TGTGCCAGCAGCTTAGTAGGGCTGGACGAGCAGTACTTC. As protein: CASSLVGLDEQYF.

The chain is built from TRBV15 and TRBJ1-3; no reliable D call. Germline CDR1 is LNHNV and CDR2 is YYDKDF (reference sequence). CDR3 length equals 14 residues. V lost 4 bases, J lost 2 bases, and 9 bases lay in between. CDR3 region: CATSIRVTGNTIYF. The CDR3 nucleotides are TGTGCCACCAGCATACGGGTTACTGGAAACACCATATATTTT. The full variable domain, its missing parts supplied by reference TRBV15 and TRBJ1-3, is DAMVIQNPRYQVTQFGKPVTLSCSQTLNHNVMYWYQQKSSQAPKLLFHYYDKDFNNEADTPDNFQSRRPNTSFCFLDIRSPGLGDTAMYLCATSIRVTGNTIYFGEGSWLTVV.